The next 20 T cell receptor beta chains were all read from a single sample in a study of Ad26.COV2.S vaccination and SARS-CoV-2 variants. The treatment is: roughly 20 received Ad26.COV2.S at low or high dose, single or two shots; 5 received placebo; per-sample allocation not given. The investigators took samples on day 63 after the first vaccine or placebo injection. Here immunoSEQ multiplex PCR was the method, and the copy in TCRdb shows in-frame clones only, minus some. The data contain about 370,000 clones, around 91% of them singletons. The sequencing used peripheral blood, collected in a trial of Ad26.COV2.S vaccine versus placebo. These receptor sequences come from a person aged 18-65 years who received the Ad26.COV2.S COVID-19 vaccine or a placebo.

The genes are TRBV19 and TRBJ1-3; D unresolved. Germline V gene sequence: CDR1 LNHDA, CDR2 SQIVND (reference sequence). This CDR3 contains 16 residues. V dropped 3 bases and J dropped 0 bases, with 12 bases sitting between them. CDR3 amino acids: CASSIFSLLSGNTIYF. CDR3 DNA: TGTGCCAGTAGTATTTTCAGTCTCCTCTCTGGAAACACCATATATTTT.

V and J are TRBV2 and TRBJ2-2; TRBD2 matches at 13 bases. The V gene end was trimmed by 7 bases and the J gene end by 5 bases; junction bases not matched to a gene: 10. The CDR3 is 17 amino acids. CDR1 is SNHLY and CDR2 is FYNNEI in the germline V gene. The CDR3 here is CASKLEGLAGETGELFF. CDR3 DNA: TGTGCCAGCAAACTCGAAGGACTAGCGGGAGAAACCGGGGAGCTGTTTTTT.

The chain uses TRBV2 and TRBJ2-5, with unresolved D. V lost 1 base, J lost 4 bases, and 7 bases lay in between. This CDR3 region has 13 residues. CDR1 is SNHLY and CDR2 is FYNNEI in the germline V gene. CDR3 protein: CASSEDRRETQYF. CDR3 nucleotides: TGTGCCAGCAGTGAAGATAGGCGAGAGACCCAGTACTTC.

This chain joins TRBV5-4 and TRBJ2-1; tentative D call: TRBD1 (5 bases). V dropped 0 bases and J dropped 2 bases, with 6 bases sitting between them. The CDR3 has 14 residues. Germline V gene data show CDR1 as SGHNT and CDR2 as YYREEE (reference sequence). CDR3 loop: CASSLEQAYNEQFF. The CDR3 DNA is TGTGCCAGCAGCTTGGAACAGGCCTACAATGAGCAGTTCTTC.

This clone was detected only once. The chain carries TRBV21-1 and TRBJ1-2. TRBV21-1 is reported as a pseudogene. The CDR3 sequence is 14 residues long. The CDR3 DNA is TGTGCCAGCAGCATCCGGAAAAGCGACTATGGCTACACCTTC. This gives the protein CASSIRKSDYGYTF.

This clone was recorded once. This chain links TRBV9 with TRBJ2-2, with D hard to call. This CDR3 is 12 amino acids long. Trimming removed 2 bases at V and 6 bases at J, with 5 bases between. In germline, CDR1 is SGDLS, CDR2 YYNGEE. The CDR3 sequence is CASSVRAGELFF. CDR3 DNA: TGTGCCAGCAGCGTGCGAGCCGGGGAGCTGTTTTTT.

The gene calls are TRBV28 and TRBJ1-5, with 7 bases that match TRBD1. The CDR3 spans 15 residues. Germline assignment: CDR1 MDHEN and CDR2 SYDVKM. With 5 bases clipped from V and 3 bases from J, the junction kept 7 bases outside the gene matches. As DNA, the CDR3 is TGTGCCAGCAGTGAAGGGACAGCCTACAATCAGCCCCAGCATTTT. It translates to CASSEGTAYNQPQHF.

V and J are TRBV11-3 and TRBJ1-1; 7 bases are a match to TRBD1. The junction had 5 bases not matched to a gene; V was cut back by 3 bases and J by 1 base. The germline V gene has CDR1 SGHNT and CDR2 YENEEA. The CDR3 has 15 amino acids. The CDR3 DNA follows: TGTGCCAGCAGCTTCATGTCAGGGGGGAACACTGAAGCTTTCTTT. Its protein is CASSFMSGGNTEAFF. The full variable domain, with the rest looked up from reference TRBV11-3 and TRBJ1-1, is EAGVVQSPRYKIIEKKQPVAFWCNPISGHNTLYWYLQNLGQGPELLIRYENEEAVDDSQLPKDRFSAERLKGVDSTLKIQPAELGDSAVYLCASSFMSGGNTEAFFGQGTRLTVV.

The chain employs TRBV28 and TRBJ1-4; D not certain. This CDR3 has 14 residues. Germline CDR1 is MDHEN and CDR2 is SYDVKM. The V and J ends lost 5 bases and 5 bases respectively, with 12 bases between them. Here the CDR3 DNA reads TGTGCCAGCAGTCTCGGGAGAATGAATGAAAAACTGTTTTTT. It is translated as CASSLGRMNEKLFF.

The chain carries TRBV4-1 and TRBJ2-3; 9 bases map to TRBD1. With V trimmed by 2 bases and J by 4 bases, 7 bases remained unmatched. The CDR3 is 16 residues long. Per the germline V gene, CDR1 is MGHRA and CDR2 is YSYEKL. CDR3 in DNA: TGCGCCAGCAGCCAAACCCCGGGACAGGGCGCAGATACGCAGTATTTT. The encoded protein is CASSQTPGQGADTQYF.

The chain joins TRBV5-6 to TRBJ2-5, with 7 nucleotides matching TRBD1. Germline CDR1 reads SGHDT; CDR2 reads YYEEEE. The CDR3 runs 14 residues. V trimming: 4 bases; J trimming: 3 bases; junction bases outside the gene matches: 6. CDR3 DNA: TGTGCCAGCAGCCACCGGGACAGCAAAGAGACCCAGTACTTC. It is translated as CASSHRDSKETQYF.

This clone was counted once. The genes are TRBV9 and TRBJ1-4; D is perhaps TRBD1 (5 bases). Germline V gene lookup returns CDR1 SGDLS and CDR2 YYNGEE. The CDR3 loop spans 15 amino acids. The V end was cut by 4 bases, the J end by 6 bases, with 16 bases between. CDR3 nucleotide sequence: TGTGCCAGCAGCAGAGATGAGGGGTTACATGAAAAACTGTTTTTT. Its translation: CASSRDEGLHEKLFF.

This clone has just one count. The chain couples TRBV9 to TRBJ2-2, with D perhaps matching TRBD1 (5 bases). V was pared by 0 bases and J by 0 bases, with 9 bases between. The germline V gene encodes CDR1 SGDLS and CDR2 YYNGEE. This CDR3 spans 16 amino acids. CDR3 coding DNA: TGTGCCAGCAGCGTAGGACAGTTCGCGAACACCGGGGAGCTGTTTTTT. Residues: CASSVGQFANTGELFF.

The CDR3 DNA reads TGTGCCAGCAGCCCCTTGGGGCAGAGCACAGATACGCAGTATTTT. The encoded protein is CASSPLGQSTDTQYF. The gene calls are TRBV11-2 and TRBJ2-3, with D perhaps matching TRBD1 (5 bases). CDR3 length equals 15 residues. Germline V gene lookup returns CDR1 SGHAT and CDR2 FQNNGV. The V end was cut by 5 bases, the J end by 0 bases, with 12 bases between.

The rearrangement links TRBV6-5 to TRBJ2-7, with D perhaps matching TRBD1 (6 bases). This CDR3 is 14 amino acids long. The germline V gene has CDR1 MNHEY and CDR2 SVGAGI. Trimming left V 7 bases short and J 6 bases short, with 19 bases between. CDR3 nucleotides: TGTGCCAGCAAAGCGACAGGCCTGGGAGTCGAGCAGTACTTC. Its protein is CASKATGLGVEQYF.

The chain recombines TRBV29-1 with TRBJ2-3; 8 positions match TRBD2. V lost 6 bases to trimming and J lost 4 bases; unmatched junction nucleotides: 6. Germline CDR1 is SQVTM and CDR2 is ANQGSEA. This CDR3 spans 13 amino acids. Here the CDR3 DNA reads TGCAGCGTGGGACTAGGCGGCCCAGATACGCAGTATTTT. Its protein is CSVGLGGPDTQYF.

The rearrangement joins TRBV7-9 to TRBJ2-1; D remains ambiguous. Trimming left V 2 bases short and J 8 bases short, with 7 bases between. CDR3 length: 12 amino acids. Looked up from germline, CDR1 is SEHNR and CDR2 is FQNEAQ (reference sequence). The CDR3 bases are TGTGCCAGCAGCTTACTTGGAGATGAGCAGTTCTTC. It specifies CASSLLGDEQFF. Complete variable domain (other parts from reference TRBV7-9 and TRBJ2-1): DTGVSQNPRHKITKRGQNVTFRCDPISEHNRLYWYRQTLGQGPEFLTYFQNEAQLEKSRLLSDRFSAERPKGSFSTLEIQRTEQGDSAMYLCASSLLGDEQFFGPGTRLTVL.

This chain connects TRBV18 to TRBJ2-1; D is unresolved. V dropped 5 bases and J dropped 11 bases, with 7 bases sitting between them. The CDR3 length is 10 residues. CDR1 and CDR2 from the germline V gene are KGHSH and LQKENI. In DNA form, the CDR3 reads TGTGCCAGCTCAGGGGAAAAGCAGTTCTTC. Translated: CASSGEKQFF.

J is TRBJ2-1 and V is TRBV7-8, with 9 bases lining up with TRBD2. V was pared by 5 bases and J by 6 bases, with 11 bases of the junction left unmatched. Germline loops: CDR1 SGHVS, CDR2 FQNEAQ. This CDR3 has 16 residues. Here the CDR3 reads CASSPGLLAGSNEQFF. As DNA, the CDR3 is TGTGCCAGCAGCCCGGGGCTACTAGCGGGTTCCAATGAGCAGTTCTTC.

This clone has just one count. V gene TRBV5-4 combines with J gene TRBJ2-2; 7 nucleotides align to TRBD1. Germline CDR1 reads SGHNT; CDR2 reads YYREEE (reference sequence). The length of the CDR3 is 16 residues. Trimming cost V 0 bases and J 4 bases; bases outside gene matches: 6. The CDR3 sequence is CASSLVGRGFTGELFF. The CDR3, as DNA: TGTGCCAGCAGCTTGGTAGGCAGGGGGTTCACCGGGGAGCTGTTTTTT.